These T cell receptor beta chains were read from a single sample in a study of T cell repertoires in cytomegalovirus infection. TCRdb recomputed calls from the reads with MiXCR, one row per CDR3 protein. Here the sample spans over 150,000 distinct CDR3 sequences, approximately 18% being singletons. Sequencing was done on a sample of CD8+ T cells from PBMCs. The receptors were gathered from a human donor in good health (CMV status not recorded). Some clones in this sample may be carry-over from other donors' samples. Each CDR3 is given with its conserved first and last residue. The D gene is left open where the match is weak. Expanded clones get a size class; other rows say once, few or many, or leave the size out.

TRBD1	few	TRBV6-4	TRBJ2-2	CASRGQVDTGELFF	TGTGCCAGCAGGGGACAGGTGGACACCGGGGAGCTGTTTTTT
-	-	TRBV28	TRBJ2-1	CASSFGLTLSNEQFF	TGTGCCAGCAGTTTCGGACTGACCCTCTCCAATGAGCAGTTCTTC
-	few	TRBV7-8	TRBJ2-7	CASSQLDGSYEQYF	TGTGCCAGCTCCCAGCTGGACGGCTCCTACGAGCAGTACTTC
-	-	TRBV7-2	TRBJ2-7	CASSLDGSSYEQYF	TGTGCCAGCAGCTTAGATGGGAGCTCCTACGAGCAGTACTTC
-	once	TRBV4-1	TRBJ1-5	CASSQGTNGPQHF	TGCGCCAGCAGCCAAGGCACAAACGGACCCCAGCATTTT
-	-	TRBV7-9	TRBJ2-5	CASSFDGDQYF	TGTGCCAGCAGCTTCGACGGGGACCAGTACTTC
-	once	TRBV9	TRBJ1-4	CASSPKDGGNEKLFF	TGTGCCAGCAGCCCGAAGGACGGGGGAAATGAAAAACTGTTTTTT
-	-	TRBV7-8	TRBJ2-1	CASSFRGGQFF	TGTGCCAGCAGCTTTAGGGGGGGGCAGTTCTTC
-	few	TRBV7-6	TRBJ2-7	CASSLAGSPLEQYF	TGTGCCAGCAGCTTAGCTGGCTCCCCTCTCGAGCAGTACTTC
-	few	TRBV7-9	TRBJ2-1	CASTPPEDSYNEQFF	TGTGCCAGCACCCCCCCGGAGGATTCCTACAATGAGCAGTTCTTC
-	-	TRBV6-5	TRBJ1-6	CASSYTQMSGSPLHF	TGTGCCAGCAGTTACACACAGATGAGTGGTTCACCCCTCCACTTT
-	few	TRBV6-2/TRBV6-3	TRBJ2-1	CASSSGKYNEQFF	TGTGCCAGCAGCTCGGGGAAATACAATGAGCAGTTCTTC
-	few	TRBV28	TRBJ1-5	CASSLDRGQPQHF	TGTGCCAGCAGTTTAGACCGGGGTCAGCCCCAGCATTTT
-	once	TRBV15	TRBJ1-4	CATSTGPGNEKLFF	TGTGCCACCAGCACCGGGCCAGGGAATGAAAAACTGTTTTTT
TRBD2	few	TRBV4-3	TRBJ2-1	CASSQDTSGAFSYNEQFF	TGCGCCAGCAGCCAAGATACTAGCGGGGCGTTCTCCTACAATGAGCAGTTCTTC
TRBD1	-	TRBV7-3	TRBJ2-5	CASSLNSGQGGETQYF	TGTGCCAGCAGCTTAAATTCTGGACAGGGTGGGGAGACCCAGTACTTC
TRBD2	few	TRBV6-2/TRBV6-3	TRBJ2-5	CASSTPAGVGETQYF	TGTGCCAGCAGTACCCCAGCGGGGGTGGGAGAGACCCAGTACTTC
-	-	TRBV5-6	TRBJ1-1	CATTARLNTEAFF	TGTGCCACCACGGCGAGATTGAACACTGAAGCTTTCTTT
-	few	TRBV20-1	TRBJ2-7	CSARFPQGGPYEQYF	TGCAGTGCTAGATTCCCCCAGGGGGGCCCCTACGAGCAGTACTTC
-	few	TRBV4-1	TRBJ2-7	CASSQAPPQDSYEQYF	TGCGCCAGCAGCCAGGCCCCCCCCCAGGACTCCTACGAGCAGTACTTC
TRBD1	-	TRBV14	TRBJ1-1	CASSLPTGGNTEAFF	TGTGCCAGCAGCCTCCCGACAGGGGGGAACACTGAAGCTTTCTTT
-	-	TRBV15	TRBJ1-5	CATSTPGREFYSNQPQHF	TGTGCCACCAGCACCCCCGGGAGGGAGTTTTATAGCAATCAGCCCCAGCATTTT
TRBD2	-	TRBV20-1	TRBJ2-2	CSALSSGGTKSNTGELFF	TGCAGTGCTCTTTCTAGCGGGGGGACCAAATCGAACACCGGGGAGCTGTTTTTT
TRBD1	-	TRBV7-9	TRBJ1-1	CASSAGGVNTEAFF	TGTGCCAGCAGCGCAGGGGGGGTGAACACTGAAGCTTTCTTT
-	-	TRBV28	TRBJ1-4	CASRHTGSNEKLFF	TGTGCCAGCAGACACACAGGGTCTAATGAAAAACTGTTTTTT
-	-	TRBV14	TRBJ1-1	CASSQAPGLKTEAFF	TGTGCCAGCAGCCAAGCCCCGGGACTGAAAACTGAAGCTTTCTTT
-	-	TRBV10-3	TRBJ2-7	CAISDPWDTRTQSYEQYF	TGTGCCATCAGCGATCCTTGGGACACACGAACTCAATCCTACGAGCAGTACTTC
TRBD1	few	TRBV10-3	TRBJ1-2	CAIRGTGGLDGYTF	TGTGCCATCAGGGGGACAGGGGGCCTTGATGGCTACACCTTC
-	-	TRBV20-1	TRBJ1-2	CSARDGHYDSFNYGYTF	TGCAGTGCTAGAGACGGTCACTATGACAGTTTTAACTATGGCTACACCTTC
-	-	TRBV7-9	TRBJ1-1	CALRTGGVSEAFF	TGTGCCCTCCGGACGGGGGGGGTTTCTGAAGCTTTCTTT
-	-	TRBV2	TRBJ2-3	CASTLYPSTDTQYF	TGTGCCAGCACGCTCTACCCGAGCACAGATACGCAGTATTTT
-	few	TRBV28	TRBJ1-5	CASSLFTLSNQPQHF	TGTGCCAGCAGTTTATTTACCCTTAGCAATCAGCCCCAGCATTTT
-	few	TRBV28	TRBJ1-6	CASSLPGKDSPLHF	TGTGCCAGCAGTTTACCAGGGAAGGATTCACCCCTCCACTTT
-	-	TRBV5-3	TRBJ2-5	CASSLELRETQYF	TGTGCCAGCAGCTTGGAACTAAGGGAGACCCAGTACTTC
TRBD1	many	TRBV12-3/TRBV12-4	TRBJ1-4	CASYRGGQGERKLFF	TGTGCCAGCTATAGGGGCGGACAGGGGGAACGAAAACTGTTTTTT
TRBD2	few	TRBV6-2/TRBV6-3	TRBJ2-1	CASSYSLASGPNNEQFF	TGTGCCAGCAGTTACTCCCTTGCTAGCGGACCCAACAATGAGCAGTTCTTC
-	few	TRBV6-6	TRBJ1-1	CASSYSVTEAFF	TGTGCCAGCAGTTACTCGGTGACTGAAGCTTTCTTT
TRBD2	-	TRBV7-3	TRBJ2-1	CASSSPGTSGGAYNEQFF	TGTGCCAGCAGCAGTCCCGGGACTAGCGGGGGGGCCTACAATGAGCAGTTCTTC
-	-	TRBV7-2	TRBJ2-5	CASSLGGLEAQYF	TGTGCCAGCAGCTTAGGAGGGCTAGAGGCCCAGTACTTC
-	few	TRBV29-1	TRBJ2-7	CSVDFPGSYEQYF	TGCAGCGTTGATTTCCCAGGGAGCTACGAGCAGTACTTC
-	once	TRBV27	TRBJ2-7	CASSLSGISYEQYF	TGTGCCAGCAGTTTATCGGGGATCTCCTACGAGCAGTACTTC
-	few	TRBV7-8	TRBJ1-2	CASSLGQHYGYTF	TGTGCCAGCAGCCTAGGACAGCACTATGGCTACACCTTC
TRBD2	-	TRBV11-2	TRBJ2-7	CASSFRRLAGTPYEQYF	TGTGCCAGCAGCTTTAGGAGGCTAGCGGGCACCCCCTACGAGCAGTACTTC
TRBD2	-	TRBV30	TRBJ2-1	CAWSVDSGVYNEQFF	TGTGCCTGGAGTGTAGACAGCGGGGTCTACAATGAGCAGTTCTTC
TRBD1	-	TRBV2	TRBJ1-4	CASSKRDRDVGEKLFF	TGTGCCAGCAGTAAAAGGGACAGGGACGTTGGAGAAAAACTGTTTTTT
TRBD2	-	TRBV19	TRBJ2-1	CASSIAAGSSYNEQFF	TGTGCCAGTAGTATAGCAGCGGGGAGCTCCTACAATGAGCAGTTCTTC
-	few	TRBV28	TRBJ2-7	CASSPGTTIPPYEQYF	TGTGCCAGCAGTCCCGGGACAACCATTCCCCCCTACGAGCAGTACTTC
-	few	TRBV7-8	TRBJ2-2	CASSFDPELFF	TGTGCCAGCAGCTTTGACCCGGAGCTGTTTTTT
TRBD1	-	TRBV4-1	TRBJ1-3	CASSQGQGTANTIYF	TGCGCCAGCAGCCAAGGACAGGGGACGGCAAACACCATATATTTT
TRBD2	-	TRBV20-1	TRBJ2-5	CSARGLAGQQETQYF	TGCAGTGCTAGGGGACTAGCGGGGCAACAAGAGACCCAGTACTTC
-	few	TRBV7-6	TRBJ1-2	CASSSDGGYTF	TGTGCCAGCAGCTCGGATGGTGGCTACACCTTC
TRBD1	-	TRBV4-1	TRBJ2-7	CASSQDGSGGSYEQYF	TGCGCCAGCAGCCAAGATGGGTCAGGGGGCTCCTACGAGCAGTACTTC
-	few	TRBV20-1	TRBJ1-1	CSAPDDPNTEAFF	TGCAGTGCTCCCGACGATCCGAACACTGAAGCTTTCTTT